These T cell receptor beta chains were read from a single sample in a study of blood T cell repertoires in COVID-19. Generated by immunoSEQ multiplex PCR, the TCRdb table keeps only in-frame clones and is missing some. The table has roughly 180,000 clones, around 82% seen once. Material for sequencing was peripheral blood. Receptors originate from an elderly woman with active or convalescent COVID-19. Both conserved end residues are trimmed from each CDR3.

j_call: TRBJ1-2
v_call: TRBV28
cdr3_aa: ASSWGVSWVRGTVRDGYT

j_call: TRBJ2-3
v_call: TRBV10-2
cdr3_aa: ASSGLRLAGGPIDTQY

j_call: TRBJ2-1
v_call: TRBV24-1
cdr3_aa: ATNGQGPEQF

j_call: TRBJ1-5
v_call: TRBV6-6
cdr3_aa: ASERGNNQPQH

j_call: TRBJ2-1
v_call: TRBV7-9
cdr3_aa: ASSLDRGGYNEQF

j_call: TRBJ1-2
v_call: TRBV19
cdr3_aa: ASSPRQGSAGYT

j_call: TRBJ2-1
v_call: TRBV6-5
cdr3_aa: ASSPTGETIEQF

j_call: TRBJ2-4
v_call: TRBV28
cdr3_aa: ASTAAFRTGRNIQY

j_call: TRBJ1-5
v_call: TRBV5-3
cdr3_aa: ARNQTGRAGQPQH

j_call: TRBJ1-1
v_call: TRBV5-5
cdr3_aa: ASSLFRVKDTEAF

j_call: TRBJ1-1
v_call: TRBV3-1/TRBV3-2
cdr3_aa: ASSQGSRGLKAF

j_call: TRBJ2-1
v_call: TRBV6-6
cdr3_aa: ASSYPPYTFL

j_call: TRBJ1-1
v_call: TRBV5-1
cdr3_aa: ASSTGQVMNTEAF

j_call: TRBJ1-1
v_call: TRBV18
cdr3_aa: ASSGAGTSNTEAF

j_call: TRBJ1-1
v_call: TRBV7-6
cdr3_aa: ASSLGGDRDTEAF

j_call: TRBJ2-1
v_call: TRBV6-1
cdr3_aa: ASSGASGSPRSHEQF

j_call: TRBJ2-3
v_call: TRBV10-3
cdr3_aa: AISDVAGGTDTQY

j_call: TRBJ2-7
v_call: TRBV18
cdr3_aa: ASSPVLLTVDHEQY

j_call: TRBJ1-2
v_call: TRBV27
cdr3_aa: ASSPPEGGYT

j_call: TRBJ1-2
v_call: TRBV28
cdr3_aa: ASRLGGFGYT

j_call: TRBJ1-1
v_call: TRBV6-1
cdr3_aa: ASSEGGIRVTEAF

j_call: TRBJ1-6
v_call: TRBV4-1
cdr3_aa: ASSQDNLRNSPLH

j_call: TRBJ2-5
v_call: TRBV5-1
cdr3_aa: ASRSRGSLETQY

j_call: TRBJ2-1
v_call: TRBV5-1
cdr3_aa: ASRPGGTRVNEQF